The 32 T cell receptor beta chains presented below share a single source sample, sequenced in a study of blood T cell repertoires in COVID-19. Profiled with immunoSEQ multiplex PCR; TCRdb holds only in-frame clones, not every one. This sample yields roughly 25,000 clones, of which 65% to 85% are seen a single time; approximately 7% belongs to the top ten. The sequencing input was peripheral blood. Receptors originate from a man in his fifties with COVID-19, enrolled during active disease.

The chain recombines TRBV9 with TRBJ1-2; D might be TRBD1 (5 bases). The CDR3 contains 15 residues. V was shortened by 5 bases and J by 7 bases, with 21 bases between the two germline ends. Germline assignment: CDR1 SGDLS and CDR2 YYNGEE. For the CDR3, the DNA is TGTGCCAGCAGGGTCATAACGGGGGACTACGGTGGCTACACCTTC. Amino acids: CASRVITGDYGGYTF.

V and J are TRBV7-6 and TRBJ2-1, with 9 bases aligning to TRBD2. J lost 0 bases, V lost 1 base, and 10 bases had no gene match. This CDR3 spans 19 amino acids. The germline CDR1 and CDR2 sequences are SGHVS and FNYEAQ. For the CDR3, the DNA is TGTGCCAGCAGCTTAGGGGGTAGCGGGGGTCCCAGCTCCTACAATGAGCAGTTCTTC. Translation gives CASSLGGSGGPSSYNEQFF.

The chain couples TRBV4-2 to TRBJ2-7; 10 bases are shared with TRBD2. The CDR3 is made up of 19 amino acids. Germline V lookup: CDR1 LGHNA, CDR2 YNFKEQ. V lost 0 bases, J lost 6 bases, and 17 bases stayed unmatched. The DNA for the CDR3 is TGTGCCAGCAGCCAAGAACTAAGGCTAGCGGGAGCACGGTCCGGCGAGCAGTACTTC. Residues: CASSQELRLAGARSGEQYF.

The chain employs TRBV2 and TRBJ1-1, with D possibly being TRBD1 (5 bases). The CDR3 has 13 residues. The V end was cut by 7 bases, the J end by 6 bases, with 15 bases between. The germline V gene has CDR1 SNHLY and CDR2 FYNNEI. The CDR3 spells CASTAGRNSEAFF. CDR3 DNA sequence: TGTGCCAGCACGGCAGGGCGTAACTCTGAAGCTTTCTTT.

The rearrangement uses TRBV11-3 and TRBJ2-5; perhaps TRBD2 as D (5 bases). This CDR3 has 12 amino acids. Trimming removed 8 bases at V and 7 bases at J, with 14 bases between. Germline CDR1 and CDR2: SGHNT and YENEEA. The CDR3 sequence is CASGPDEGTQYF. The DNA for the CDR3 is TGTGCCAGCGGCCCGGACGAGGGGACCCAGTACTTC.

The chain carries TRBV6-1 and TRBJ1-1; D remains unclear. V lost 1 base to trimming and J lost 8 bases, with 5 bases between them. CDR1 is MNHNS and CDR2 is SASEGT in the germline V gene. The CDR3 has 11 residues. CDR3 sequence: CASSEGQEAFF. The CDR3 DNA is TGTGCCAGCAGTGAAGGGCAAGAAGCTTTCTTT.

V usage is TRBV6-1 and J usage is TRBJ1-2; D gene ambiguous. The germline V and J ends were trimmed by 2 bases and 8 bases, with 15 bases remaining between them. The germline V gene encodes CDR1 MNHNS and CDR2 SASEGT. This CDR3 spans 14 amino acids. CDR3 in amino acids: CASSELRDLRGYTF. The CDR3 DNA reads as TGTGCCAGCAGTGAATTGCGGGATTTGAGGGGCTACACCTTC.

CDR3 DNA: TGCAGCGTTGAAGATATTGCCCCACTGGGGCCTGAAGCTTTCTTT. It translates to CSVEDIAPLGPEAFF. The chain links TRBV29-1 to TRBJ1-1; weak D call: TRBD1 (5 bases). This CDR3 comprises 15 residues. The germline gives CDR1 SQVTM, CDR2 ANQGSEA. V dropped 0 bases and J dropped 6 bases, with 17 bases sitting between them. The full variable domain, with the rest looked up from reference TRBV29-1 and TRBJ1-1, is SAVISQKPSRDICQRGTSLTIQCQVDSQVTMMFWYRQQPGQSLTLIATANQGSEATYESGFVIDKFPISRPNLTFSTLTVSNMSPEDSSIYLCSVEDIAPLGPEAFFGQGTRLTVV.

A single count supports this clone. The chain is built from TRBV5-1 and TRBJ1-6, with D maybe TRBD1 (6 bases). CDR3 length: 14 amino acids. The V gene lost 0 bases and the J gene lost 7 bases, with 8 bases spanning the gap. Germline CDR1 reads SGHRS; CDR2 reads YFSETQ. CDR3 region: CASSLGQENSPLHF. The CDR3 DNA is TGCGCCAGCAGCTTGGGACAGGAAAATTCACCCCTCCACTTT.

A few counts support this clone. The rearrangement uses TRBV2 and TRBJ2-3; tentatively, D is TRBD1 (6 bases). The CDR3 consists of 14 residues. Trimming shortened V by 7 bases and J by 1 base, and 12 bases separated the two germline ends. Germline assignment: CDR1 SNHLY and CDR2 FYNNEI. CDR3 loop: CASIRAGGTDTQYF. In nucleotides, the CDR3 is TGTGCCAGCATCCGGGCAGGGGGCACAGATACGCAGTATTTT. The variable domain in full, with the rest retrieved from reference TRBV2 and TRBJ2-3, is EPEVTQTPSHQVTQMGQEVILRCVPISNHLYFYWYRQILGQKVEFLVSFYNNEISEKSEIFDDQFSVERPDGSNFTLKIRSTKLEDSAMYFCASIRAGGTDTQYFGPGTRLTVL.

This clone was seen once. The chain employs TRBV5-6 and TRBJ2-1, with D maybe TRBD1 (5 bases). CDR1 is SGHDT, CDR2 YYEEEE, per germline. V gave up 0 bases and J gave up 8 bases, with 12 bases separating them. The CDR3 contains 14 residues. The CDR3 DNA follows: TGTGCCAGCAGCTTGGGGGGCTTACTCCATGAGCAGTTCTTC. This translates into CASSLGGLLHEQFF.

The V gene is TRBV29-1, the J gene TRBJ1-2, with a possible D match to TRBD1 (5 bases). Germline assignment: CDR1 SQVTM and CDR2 ANQGSEA. CDR3 size: 11 residues. V was pared by 4 bases and J by 8 bases, with 11 bases between. CDR3: CSVARAEGYTF. In nucleotides, the CDR3 is TGCAGCGTTGCCAGGGCGGAAGGCTACACCTTC. The full variable domain, rest sourced from reference TRBV29-1 and TRBJ1-2, is SAVISQKPSRDICQRGTSLTIQCQVDSQVTMMFWYRQQPGQSLTLIATANQGSEATYESGFVIDKFPISRPNLTFSTLTVSNMSPEDSSIYLCSVARAEGYTFGSGTRLTVV.

The CDR3 spells CASSIGAATNEKLFF. In DNA, the CDR3 is TGTGCCAGTAGTATTGGAGCAGCAACTAATGAAAAACTGTTTTTT. V and J are TRBV19 and TRBJ1-4; D remains unclear. V was cut by 3 bases and J by 0 bases, with 8 bases left in between. The CDR3 consists of 15 residues. The germline V gene has CDR1 LNHDA and CDR2 SQIVND (reference sequence).

The chain carries TRBV30 and TRBJ1-4; 9 bases are shared with TRBD1. V lost 4 bases and J lost 8; bases outside the gene matches: 5. CDR3 length equals 13 residues. Germline lookup yields CDR1 GTSNPN and CDR2 SVGIG (reference sequence). CDR3 coding DNA: TGTGCCTGGACCCGCGGGACAGGGGAAAAACTGTTTTTT. Translated, it gives CAWTRGTGEKLFF.

This chain connects TRBV5-1 to TRBJ2-3, with 13 bases aligning to TRBD2. The CDR3 contains 16 residues. Trimming at V came to 3 bases and at J to 1 base, leaving 2 bases not matched to a gene. CDR1 is SGHRS and CDR2 is YFSETQ in the germline V gene. The DNA for the CDR3 is TGCGCCAGCAGCTCCGGGACTAGCGGGGGCACAGATACGCAGTATTTT. This sequence encodes CASSSGTSGGTDTQYF.

The V call is TRBV19, the J call TRBJ1-5, with TRBD1 identical over 12 bases. This CDR3 contains 15 residues. The J segment lost 5 bases and the V segment lost 4 bases, leaving 3 bases of the junction unmatched. CDR1 is LNHDA and CDR2 is SQIVND in the germline V gene (reference sequence). CDR3 loop: CASSRGTGGYQPQHF. For the CDR3, the DNA is TGTGCCAGTAGTAGAGGGACAGGGGGCTATCAGCCCCAGCATTTT.

The chain employs TRBV18 and TRBJ1-2; 7 bases align to TRBD1. The germline V gene encodes CDR1 KGHSH and CDR2 LQKENI. V trimming: 6 bases; J trimming: 8 bases; junction bases outside the gene matches: 12. The CDR3 sequence is 14 residues long. CDR3 loop: CASSPKLTGEGYTF. CDR3 sequence (DNA): TGTGCCAGCTCTCCCAAACTTACAGGGGAAGGCTACACCTTC.

This rearrangement joins TRBV19 to TRBJ2-1; TRBD2 might be the D (6 bases). Deletions cut 2 bases from V and 5 bases from J, with 13 bases between. CDR3 length: 15 amino acids. From germline, CDR1 is LNHDA and CDR2 SQIVND (reference sequence). The CDR3 loop is CASSISSGSNNEQFF. The CDR3 DNA sequence: TGTGCCAGTAGTATAAGTAGCGGCTCGAACAATGAGCAGTTCTTC.

The chain is built from TRBV6-5 and TRBJ1-2; 8 positions match TRBD1. The length of the CDR3 is 15 residues. With 6 bases clipped from V and 7 bases from J, the junction kept 13 bases outside the gene matches. Germline V gives CDR1 MNHEY, CDR2 SVGAGI. The DNA of the CDR3 is TGTGCCAGCAGCGCGCGAGCAGGGGGCGCGGCTGGCTACACCTTC. It codes for CASSARAGGAAGYTF.

The chain joins TRBV2 to TRBJ1-4; no clear D. Per the germline V gene, CDR1 is SNHLY and CDR2 is FYNNEI. The CDR3 sequence is 13 residues long. Trimming shortened V by 8 bases and J by 0 bases, and 7 bases separated the two germline ends. CDR3 in DNA: TGTGCCAGCGGAACAGCAACTAATGAAAAACTGTTTTTT. This encodes CASGTATNEKLFF.

The V call is TRBV19, the J call TRBJ1-5, with D maybe TRBD1 (5 bases). Deletions cut 7 bases from V and 6 bases from J, with 13 bases between. The CDR3 loop spans 13 amino acids. Germline CDR1 is LNHDA and CDR2 is SQIVND (reference sequence). The CDR3 DNA reads as TGTGCCAGTACCAAACAGGTTGCTCAGCCCCAGCATTTT. This codes for CASTKQVAQPQHF. Full variable domain (remainder filled in from reference TRBV19 and TRBJ1-5): DGGITQSPKYLFRKEGQNVTLSCEQNLNHDAMYWYRQDPGQGLRLIYYSQIVNDFQKGDIAEGYSVSREKKESFPLTVTSAQKNPTAFYLCASTKQVAQPQHFGDGTRLSIL.

This chain links TRBV19 with TRBJ2-1; 14 nucleotides agree with TRBD2. V shed 3 bases and J 2 bases; nucleotides not matched to a gene: 6. This CDR3 is built from 18 residues. CDR1 LNHDA and CDR2 SQIVND come from the germline V gene (reference sequence). The CDR3 sequence: CASSIGLAGGRAYNEQFF. Written as DNA, the CDR3 is TGTGCCAGTAGTATCGGACTAGCGGGAGGTAGGGCCTACAATGAGCAGTTCTTC.

This clone turned up a few times. The chain combines TRBV28 with TRBJ2-7, with D perhaps TRBD1 (6 bases). Trimming removed 5 bases from V and 10 bases from J, with 18 bases in between. Germline V gene sequence: CDR1 MDHEN, CDR2 SYDVKM. The CDR3 length is 13 residues. CDR3 loop: CASSQLTGTPQYF. CDR3 sequence (DNA): TGTGCCAGCAGTCAATTAACAGGGACCCCCCAGTACTTC.

The chain carries TRBV2 and TRBJ2-1; 8 bases fit TRBD1. From germline, CDR1 is SNHLY and CDR2 FYNNEI. V dropped 3 bases and J dropped 9; count of bases not matched to a gene: 7. The CDR3 is 14 amino acids. The CDR3 nucleotides are TGTGCCAGCAGTGATGGGACAGGAGCCGGTGAGCAGTTCTTC. As protein: CASSDGTGAGEQFF.

The genes are TRBV30 and TRBJ2-5; 8 positions match TRBD1. This CDR3 comprises 13 residues. In germline, CDR1 is GTSNPN, CDR2 SVGIG (reference sequence). Losses at the gene ends were 3 bases for V and 1 base for J; bases not matched to a gene: 1. CDR3 amino acids: CAWRDRAQETQYF. Written as DNA, the CDR3 is TGTGCCTGGAGGGACAGGGCCCAAGAGACCCAGTACTTC.

V and J are TRBV5-1 and TRBJ1-1; TRBD1 is a possible D gene (6 bases). V was cut by 1 base and J by 11 bases, with 18 bases left in between. The CDR3 contains 14 residues. CDR1 SGHRS and CDR2 YFSETQ come from the germline V gene. CDR3 DNA: TGCGCCAGCAGCTTGACGGGAGGGGGAGAAAGGGCTTTCTTT. Amino acids: CASSLTGGGERAFF.

This CDR3 is CAISERAGDAGNEQFF. Written as DNA, the CDR3 is TGTGCCATCAGTGAGCGAGCGGGGGACGCTGGCAATGAGCAGTTCTTC. J is TRBJ2-1 and V is TRBV10-3; 8 nucleotides line up with TRBD2. CDR1 is ENHRY, CDR2 SYGVKD, per germline. This CDR3 is built from 16 residues. The V gene end was trimmed by 2 bases and the J gene end by 6 bases; junction bases not matched to a gene: 9.

The rearrangement links TRBV5-6 to TRBJ2-1, with D tentatively TRBD1 (5 bases). Trimming removed 7 bases at V and 3 bases at J, with 11 bases between. The CDR3 extends over 13 amino acids. Germline lookup yields CDR1 SGHDT and CDR2 YYEEEE. The CDR3 here is CASCPQVYNEQFF. The CDR3 bases are TGTGCCAGCTGTCCACAGGTCTACAATGAGCAGTTCTTC.

The chain is built from TRBV9 and TRBJ2-1, with TRBD2 identical over 12 bases. The V gene's germline CDR1 is SGDLS and CDR2 YYNGEE. The junction had 7 bases not matched to a gene; V was cut back by 4 bases and J by 8 bases. This CDR3 region has 15 residues. The CDR3 here is CASSQTSGGPYEQFF. The CDR3 nucleotides read TGTGCCAGCAGCCAGACTAGCGGGGGTCCCTATGAGCAGTTCTTC.

This clone was picked up a small number of times. This chain connects TRBV19 to TRBJ1-6; D is undetermined. Trimming left V 1 base short and J 5 bases short, with 6 bases between. There are 14 residues in the CDR3. Germline CDR1 reads LNHDA; CDR2 reads SQIVND (reference sequence). CDR3 region: CASSIGLNNSPLHF. CDR3 bases: TGTGCCAGTAGTATAGGACTGAATAATTCACCCCTCCACTTT.

This clone was detected only a few times. J is TRBJ1-3 and V is TRBV18, with D possibly TRBD1 on 5 matching bases. The CDR3 contains 17 residues. The germline CDR1 and CDR2 sequences are KGHSH and LQKENI. Trimming took 3 bases from V and 0 from J, leaving 15 bases between them. The CDR3 DNA follows: TGTGCCAGCTCACCGGAAGGACACCCCTTCTCTGGAAACACCATATATTTT. Protein: CASSPEGHPFSGNTIYF.

V usage is TRBV27 and J usage is TRBJ2-7; 10 nucleotides agree with TRBD1. This CDR3 is 15 amino acids long. J gave up 4 bases and V 5 bases, and 8 bases lay outside the gene matches. Germline CDR1 MNHEY, CDR2 SMNVEV (reference sequence). The CDR3 reads CASSRGDRGQYEQYF. The DNA for the CDR3 is TGTGCCAGCAGTAGGGGGGACAGGGGACAATACGAGCAGTACTTC.